The TCR beta chain under discussion was sequenced for a study of graft-versus-host responses after intestinal transplantation. Trimming shortened V by 0 bases and J by 3 bases, and 29 bases separated the two germline ends. Germline V lookup: CDR1 MNHEY, CDR2 SMNVEV (reference sequence). There are 22 residues in the CDR3. Method: immunoSEQ multiplex PCR; TCRdb's copy keeps in-frame clones and lacks some. This table has 2,500 to 3,500 clones, 90% to 95% appearing once. This clone was seen once. The specimen comprised bone marrow, sampled more than 350 days after transplant. This receptor was identified in a human patient who received an intestinal transplant, so some T cells may come from the graft donor. The chain has TRBV27 and TRBJ2-2; the D is unclear. CDR3 in DNA: TGTGCCAGCAGTTTATCGTCCACCGCGATTAAACTAACAAAACCCGACACCGGGGAGCTGTTTTTT. It specifies CASSLSSTAIKLTKPDTGELFF.